These 13 T cell receptor beta chains originate from one sample sequenced in a study of blood T cell repertoires in COVID-19. Profiling relied on immunoSEQ multiplex PCR, and the TCRdb table lists in-frame clones only, not all of them. The profile shows hundreds of thousands of clones, approximately 85% of them singletons. The sample comprised peripheral blood. These receptors were obtained from a human donor in a cohort sampled during active COVID-19.

There are a few counts of this clone. The chain has TRBV4-1 and TRBJ1-5, with TRBD1 identical over 8 bases. The CDR3 sequence is 16 residues long. The junction had 9 bases not matched to a gene; V was cut back by 2 bases and J by 6 bases. Per germline, CDR1 MGHRA and CDR2 YSYEKL. The CDR3 region is CASSQIRGRRGQPQHF. CDR3 in DNA: TGCGCCAGCAGCCAAATCAGGGGGCGCCGCGGTCAGCCCCAGCATTTT.

V is TRBV23-1 and J is TRBJ2-7; D possibly corresponds to TRBD1 (7 bases). TRBV23-1 carries the ORF label, with uncertain function. The CDR3 runs 14 residues. Trimming removed 8 bases from V and 2 bases from J, with 16 bases in between. CDR3 DNA: TGCGCCAGCCGAGGCGGGACAGAAACCTACGAGCAGTACTTC. It translates to CASRGGTETYEQYF.

In DNA form, the CDR3 reads TGTGCCAGCAGCCCGGGACAGACCTCCTATGGCTACACCTTC. Its translation is CASSPGQTSYGYTF. The rearrangement joins TRBV5-5 to TRBJ1-2; 7 bases match TRBD1. CDR1 and CDR2 (germline): SGHKS, YYEKEE (reference sequence). V was pared by 4 bases and J by 4 bases, with 7 bases of the junction left unmatched. The CDR3 is 14 amino acids.

This chain connects TRBV13 to TRBJ2-1; 9 bases match TRBD2. The junction had 18 bases not matched to a gene; V was cut back by 4 bases and J by 8 bases. From germline, CDR1 is PRHDT and CDR2 FYEKMQ (reference sequence). The CDR3 is made up of 18 amino acids. In DNA form, the CDR3 reads TGTGCCAGCAGCTCAAGACCCGGGACTAGCACTTCCTTTTATGAGCAGTTCTTC. It specifies CASSSRPGTSTSFYEQFF.

The CDR3 bases are TGCAGCGGCGGACAGACAGAGAACACTGAAGCTTTCTTT. It yields the protein CSGGQTENTEAFF. The chain has TRBV29-1 and TRBJ1-1, with a weak D call TRBD1 (6 bases). Germline V gene data show CDR1 as SQVTM and CDR2 as ANQGSEA. This CDR3 comprises 13 residues. The ends were cut back, 7 bases at V and 1 base at J, with 13 bases in the middle.

The V and J genes are TRBV7-7 and TRBJ2-5; 7 bases are a match to TRBD1. Germline V gene lookup returns CDR1 SSHAT and CDR2 FNYEAQ (reference sequence). V lost 3 bases, J lost 2 bases, and 3 bases stayed unmatched. CDR3 size: 14 residues. CDR3 DNA sequence: TGTGCCAGCAGCTTGGGGACAGTACAAGAGACCCAGTACTTC. As protein: CASSLGTVQETQYF.

The chain joins TRBV6-2 or TRBV6-3 to TRBJ1-2, with D uncertain. The CDR3 loop spans 14 amino acids. Germline CDR1 and CDR2: MNHEY and SVGEGT. Trimming left V 3 bases short and J 9 bases short, with 17 bases between. The CDR3 spells CASSYVPATPSYTF. CDR3 in DNA: TGTGCCAGCAGTTATGTACCCGCGACACCGAGCTACACCTTC.

This clone was seen only once. V and J are TRBV2 and TRBJ2-7; D is possibly TRBD2 (6 bases). CDR3 size: 12 residues. Between the trimmed V and J ends, which lost 6 bases and 11 bases, there was a span of 17 bases. Germline V gene lookup returns CDR1 SNHLY and CDR2 FYNNEI. The CDR3: CASSGIRTTEYF. The CDR3 DNA is TGTGCCAGCAGCGGGATCAGGACTACGGAGTACTTC. Based on the CDR3 plus reference TRBV2 and TRBJ2-7, the full variable domain is EPEVTQTPSHQVTQMGQEVILRCVPISNHLYFYWYRQILGQKVEFLVSFYNNEISEKSEIFDDQFSVERPDGSNFTLKIRSTKLEDSAMYFCASSGIRTTEYFGPGTRLTVT.

The gene calls are TRBV11-2 and TRBJ2-5; 8 nucleotides align to TRBD2. Germline V gene sequence: CDR1 SGHAT, CDR2 FQNNGV. V shed 6 bases, J shed 9 bases, and the junction held 6 bases outside the gene matches. The CDR3 has 12 amino acids. The CDR3 reads CASSSPGGAQYF. The CDR3 region has the DNA TGTGCCAGCAGTTCCCCCGGGGGGGCCCAGTACTTC.

The V and J genes are TRBV5-1 and TRBJ2-1; 12 positions match TRBD2. CDR3 length: 16 residues. Germline V gene lookup returns CDR1 SGHRS and CDR2 YFSETQ. J gave up 8 bases and V 4 bases, and 10 bases lay outside the gene matches. Here the CDR3 reads CASSAVSLAGGYEQFF. The DNA for the CDR3 is TGCGCCAGCAGCGCCGTGTCGCTAGCGGGAGGGTATGAGCAGTTCTTC.

This clone was counted only a few times. The CDR3 sequence: CASSSSSGAWGRNTGELFF. The CDR3 DNA is TGCGCCAGCAGCTCATCGTCTGGGGCGTGGGGGCGGAACACCGGGGAGCTGTTTTTT. The rearrangement joins TRBV5-1 to TRBJ2-2; weak D call: TRBD1 (6 bases). Germline V gives CDR1 SGHRS, CDR2 YFSETQ. V lost 3 bases, J lost 1 base, and 22 bases lay in between. The CDR3 has 19 residues. The full variable domain, completed using reference TRBV5-1 and TRBJ2-2, is KAGVTQTPRYLIKTRGQQVTLSCSPISGHRSVSWYQQTPGQGLQFLFEYFSETQRNKGNFPGRFSGRQFSNSRSEMNVSTLELGDSALYLCASSSSSGAWGRNTGELFFGEGSRLTVL.

The gene calls are TRBV29-1 and TRBJ1-1; 7 nucleotides line up with TRBD1. The CDR3 covers 12 residues. Germline trimming cut 5 bases from V and 1 base from J; bases unmatched to any gene: 1. Looked up from germline, CDR1 is SQVTM and CDR2 is ANQGSEA. The CDR3 region has the DNA TGCAGCGTTAGACAGGGGAACACTGAAGCTTTCTTT. Translation: CSVRQGNTEAFF.

This clone was observed once. The rearrangement joins TRBV29-1 to TRBJ2-2; TRBD1 might be the D (6 bases). The CDR3 covers 15 residues. Germline V gene data show CDR1 as SQVTM and CDR2 as ANQGSEA. V shed 8 bases and J shed 3 bases, with 19 bases lying between them. CDR3 bases: TGCAGCCCAAAGGGGGTCCCTTTGGACACCGGGGAGCTGTTTTTT. It translates to CSPKGVPLDTGELFF.